A single sample gave rise to the 29 T cell receptor beta chains below, sequenced in a study of shared clonotypes between healthy human individuals. Sequenced by immunoSEQ multiplex PCR; TCRdb stores in-frame clones only, minus some. Of more than 1.2 million clones listed, just under 99% are singletons. The sequenced material came from naive CD4+ T cells sorted from blood. Regarding subset: CD45RA+ positively selected. The receptor set was obtained from a man younger than 40 in good health.

The rearrangement uses TRBV2 and TRBJ2-7; 8 nucleotides line up with TRBD1. CDR1 is SNHLY and CDR2 is FYNNEI in the germline V gene. This CDR3 has 15 amino acids. With 3 bases clipped from V and 1 base from J, the junction kept 5 bases outside the gene matches. In DNA, the CDR3 is TGTGCCAGCAGTGATTGGGGGACAGGTTCCTACGAGCAGTACTTC. Translated, it gives CASSDWGTGSYEQYF.

The genes are TRBV4-3 and TRBJ2-1, with TRBD2 matching over 9 bases. V shed 1 base, J shed 6 bases, and the junction held 4 bases outside the gene matches. Germline V gives CDR1 LGHNA, CDR2 YSLEER. This CDR3 has 15 amino acids. CDR3 coding DNA: TGCGCCAGCAGCCAAGGACTAGCGGAGTTCAATGAGCAGTTCTTC. Encoded protein: CASSQGLAEFNEQFF.

V and J are TRBV6-6 and TRBJ2-7; tentatively, D is TRBD1 or TRBD2 (5 bases each). V was clipped by 6 bases and J by 9 bases, with 15 bases between them. The CDR3 is 12 amino acids. The V gene's germline CDR1 is MNHNY and CDR2 SVGAGI (reference sequence). The CDR3 bases are TGTGCCAGCAGCTGGGGGAGTCTCGGGCAGTACTTC. Translated, it gives CASSWGSLGQYF.

The CDR3 region is CASSPLRDRVHEQYF. CDR3 coding DNA: TGTGCCAGCAGTCCCCTCCGGGACAGGGTCCACGAGCAGTACTTC. The chain employs TRBV28 and TRBJ2-7; 9 positions agree with TRBD1. CDR3 length: 15 residues. The V gene end was trimmed by 5 bases and the J gene end by 5 bases; junction bases not matched to a gene: 10. Germline assignment: CDR1 MDHEN and CDR2 SYDVKM. Full variable domain (rest looked up from reference TRBV28 and TRBJ2-7): DVKVTQSSRYLVKRTGEKVFLECVQDMDHENMFWYRQDPGLGLRLIYFSYDVKMKEKGDIPEGYSVSREKKERFSLILESASTNQTSMYLCASSPLRDRVHEQYFGPGTRLTVT.

V usage is TRBV5-1 and J usage is TRBJ2-1; 7 positions match TRBD1. Germline CDR1 is SGHRS and CDR2 is YFSETQ. CDR3 length: 14 amino acids. J lost 4 bases, V lost 6 bases, and 7 bases had no gene match. This CDR3 reads CASNPGQLYNEQFF. CDR3 nucleotides: TGCGCCAGCAACCCGGGACAGCTTTACAATGAGCAGTTCTTC.

The chain uses TRBV9 and TRBJ2-2; 9 positions agree with TRBD1. Germline CDR1 reads SGDLS; CDR2 reads YYNGEE. J gave up 9 bases and V 3 bases, and 15 bases lay outside the gene matches. This CDR3 comprises 17 residues. In DNA, the CDR3 is TGTGCCAGCAGCGCTAGAGGGACAGGGAGAGGGAACCGGGAGCTGTTTTTT. Amino acid sequence: CASSARGTGRGNRELFF.

The rearrangement joins TRBV7-9 to TRBJ2-3; TRBD1 or TRBD2 may be the D gene (5 bases each). The germline V gene encodes CDR1 SEHNR and CDR2 FQNEAQ (reference sequence). The V gene lost 4 bases and the J gene lost 2 bases, with 19 bases spanning the gap. CDR3 length: 17 residues. The CDR3 here is CASSSSRGDGYTDTQYF. CDR3 coding DNA: TGTGCCAGCAGCTCATCTAGGGGAGACGGGTACACAGATACGCAGTATTTT. The whole variable domain, filled in from reference TRBV7-9 and TRBJ2-3, reads DTGVSQNPRHKITKRGQNVTFRCDPISEHNRLYWYRQTLGQGPEFLTYFQNEAQLEKSRLLSDRFSAERPKGSFSTLEIQRTEQGDSAMYLCASSSSRGDGYTDTQYFGPGTRLTVL.

The chain carries TRBV14 and TRBJ2-7; D gene uncertain. The CDR3 runs 12 residues. The germline CDR1 and CDR2 sequences are SGHDN and FVKESK. V was cut by 7 bases and J by 0 bases, with 7 bases left in between. The CDR3: CASNSNSYEQYF. CDR3 in DNA: TGTGCCAGCAATAGCAACTCCTACGAGCAGTACTTC.

V usage is TRBV29-1 and J usage is TRBJ2-5; no clear D. The CDR3 spans 11 residues. Germline V gives CDR1 SQVTM, CDR2 ANQGSEA. V lost 8 bases, J lost 5 bases, and 12 bases lay in between. The DNA of the CDR3 is TGCAGCTTTGTTCGGATGGAGACCCAGTACTTC. It yields the protein CSFVRMETQYF.

Comments on this clone: This sample also contains other DNA sequences that code for the same CDR3. The chain recombines TRBV18 with TRBJ1-1; possibly TRBD1 for D (6 bases). CDR3 length: 15 residues. From germline, CDR1 is KGHSH and CDR2 LQKENI. V lost 3 bases and J lost 4, with 15 bases in between. Written as DNA, the CDR3 is TGTGCCAGCTCACCGTTGGGAGGGGGGGGCACTGAAGCTTTCTTT. It translates to CASSPLGGGGTEAFF. The full variable domain, in which reference TRBV18 and TRBJ1-1 provide the parts outside the CDR3, is NAGVMQNPRHLVRRRGQEARLRCSPMKGHSHVYWYRQLPEEGLKFMVYLQKENIIDESGMPKERFSAEFPKEGPSILRIQQVVRGDSAAYFCASSPLGGGGTEAFFGQGTRLTVV.

The rearrangement links TRBV11-2 to TRBJ2-3; either TRBD1 or TRBD2 may fit D (6 bases each). Trimming shortened V by 2 bases and J by 3 bases, and 18 bases separated the two germline ends. Germline V gene sequence: CDR1 SGHAT, CDR2 FQNNGV. The CDR3 totals 17 residues. In nucleotides, the CDR3 is TGTGCCAGCAGCTTATTTGTGGGGGGCGCGAAGACAGATACGCAGTATTTT. Residues: CASSLFVGGAKTDTQYF.

This clone was observed once. The CDR3 sequence: CASRDRAWEDTQYF. The DNA for the CDR3 is TGTGCCAGCAGGGATAGAGCTTGGGAGGATACGCAGTATTTT. The chain couples TRBV2 to TRBJ2-3, with D perhaps TRBD2 (5 bases). CDR1 SNHLY and CDR2 FYNNEI come from the germline V gene. This CDR3 comprises 14 residues. The germline V and J ends were trimmed by 6 bases and 6 bases, with 16 bases remaining between them.

This chain connects TRBV2 to TRBJ1-1; weak D call: TRBD1 (6 bases). The CDR3 totals 14 residues. The V gene's germline CDR1 is SNHLY and CDR2 FYNNEI. The V gene lost 5 bases and the J gene lost 1 base, with 11 bases spanning the gap. The CDR3 coding sequence is TGTGCCAGCAGTACCCAGGACAGGAACACTGAAGCTTTCTTT. Protein: CASSTQDRNTEAFF.

The chain is built from TRBV11-2 and TRBJ2-7; 8 bases match TRBD1. CDR1 and CDR2 from the germline V gene are SGHAT and FQNNGV. The CDR3 is 14 amino acids. V lost 5 bases to trimming and J lost 7 bases; unmatched junction nucleotides: 10. CDR3 bases: TGTGCCAGCAGCCAGAGGACAGGGCGAGGGGAGCAGTACTTC. Protein product: CASSQRTGRGEQYF.

This chain uses TRBV10-3 with TRBJ2-2; D gene ambiguous. Germline V gene data show CDR1 as ENHRY and CDR2 as SYGVKD. The length of the CDR3 is 14 residues. Trimming took off 2 bases at V and 7 bases at J, with 11 bases between the two ends. CDR3 in DNA: TGTGCCATCAGTGAGCCGAACGGCGGCGGGGAGCTGTTTTTT. Translating it yields CAISEPNGGGELFF.

Remarks on this clone: The same CDR3 also results from other DNA sequences found in this sample. This chain uses TRBV5-1 with TRBJ2-7; 8 positions agree with TRBD1. The J segment lost 5 bases and the V segment lost 0 bases, leaving 7 bases of the junction unmatched. The CDR3 runs 15 residues. Germline V gives CDR1 SGHRS, CDR2 YFSETQ. As DNA, the CDR3 is TGCGCCAGCAGCTTGGATGGCCAGGGGGCCCACGAGCAGTACTTC. Encoded protein: CASSLDGQGAHEQYF.

The rearrangement uses TRBV7-2 and TRBJ2-7; no reliable D call. This CDR3 is 13 amino acids long. CDR1 is SGHTA, CDR2 FQGNSA, per germline. V lost 5 bases and J 2 bases, leaving 10 bases between the germline ends. CDR3 region: CASSPRSPYEQYF. As DNA, the CDR3 is TGTGCCAGCAGCCCTCGGAGCCCCTACGAGCAGTACTTC.

The chain combines TRBV9 with TRBJ1-2; D gene uncertain. CDR3 length equals 16 residues. Trimming stripped 3 bases from V and 8 bases from J, with 23 bases between. CDR1 is SGDLS and CDR2 is YYNGEE in the germline V gene. The CDR3 region is CASSAPLAGIGYGYTF. The DNA for the CDR3 is TGTGCCAGCAGCGCCCCCCTGGCAGGTATCGGGTACGGCTACACCTTC.

This rearrangement joins TRBV7-2 to TRBJ2-2; 7 bases map to TRBD1. Losses at the gene ends were 3 bases for V and 7 bases for J; bases not matched to a gene: 8. The CDR3 spans 15 residues. CDR1 SGHTA and CDR2 FQGNSA come from the germline V gene. In nucleotides, the CDR3 is TGTGCCAGCAGCTTTGTGACAGGGTCGGTCGGGGAGCTGTTTTTT. It codes for CASSFVTGSVGELFF.

The V gene is TRBV9, the J gene TRBJ1-3; the D gene is possibly TRBD1 (6 bases). This CDR3 contains 17 residues. Per germline, CDR1 SGDLS and CDR2 YYNGEE. V was clipped by 4 bases and J by 0 bases, with 17 bases between them. CDR3 region: CASSTGLDTDSGNTIYF. CDR3 nucleotide sequence: TGTGCCAGCAGCACAGGGCTCGACACAGACTCTGGAAACACCATATATTTT.

The chain uses TRBV7-2 and TRBJ2-7; 14 bases are a match to TRBD2. The V gene's germline CDR1 is SGHTA and CDR2 FQGNSA. The V gene end was trimmed by 5 bases and the J gene end by 9 bases; junction bases not matched to a gene: 9. This CDR3 has 15 amino acids. CDR3 sequence reads: CASSAQGLAGVRQYF. CDR3 nucleotides: TGTGCCAGCAGCGCCCAGGGACTAGCGGGAGTTCGGCAGTACTTC.

The rearrangement joins TRBV5-4 to TRBJ2-1; 7 nucleotides align to TRBD2. Unmatched junction bases numbered 9, after V lost 1 base and J lost 8 bases. Germline V gene sequence: CDR1 SGHNT, CDR2 YYREEE (reference sequence). The CDR3 is made up of 15 amino acids. CDR3 in amino acids: CASSLPGGRVDEQFF. The CDR3 nucleotides read TGTGCCAGCAGCTTGCCCGGCGGGAGAGTGGATGAGCAGTTCTTC.

The gene calls are TRBV2 and TRBJ2-3, with TRBD2 identical over 7 bases. In germline, CDR1 is SNHLY, CDR2 FYNNEI. The CDR3 consists of 14 residues. With V trimmed by 4 bases and J by 4 bases, 5 bases remained unmatched. The CDR3 spells CASSGDAGADTQYF. Written as DNA, the CDR3 is TGTGCCAGCAGTGGGGACGCGGGAGCAGATACGCAGTATTTT.

This clone was counted a single time. The chain combines TRBV5-4 with TRBJ2-3; no definite D call. The V gene's germline CDR1 is SGHNT and CDR2 YYREEE (reference sequence). The CDR3 totals 16 residues. Trimming took off 4 bases at V and 2 bases at J, with 17 bases between the two ends. The CDR3 loop reads CASSRPAATYTDTQYF. CDR3 sequence (DNA): TGTGCCAGCAGCCGCCCAGCCGCGACCTACACAGATACGCAGTATTTT.

The rearrangement joins TRBV6-8 to TRBJ2-5; D is possibly TRBD1 (6 bases). This CDR3 is 15 amino acids long. V dropped 9 bases and J dropped 2 bases, with 19 bases sitting between them. Germline V lookup: CDR1 MNHGY, CDR2 SAAAGT. The DNA for the CDR3 is TGTGCCAGTAGGACACAGGTTGGACAGCAAGAGACCCAGTACTTC. It translates to CASRTQVGQQETQYF.

This chain connects TRBV11-2 to TRBJ1-2; the D gene is possibly TRBD1 (6 bases). Germline V gives CDR1 SGHAT, CDR2 FQNNGV. Trimming took off 5 bases at V and 6 bases at J, with 13 bases between the two ends. The CDR3 length is 13 residues. CDR3 region: CASSKAGEHGYTF. In DNA form, the CDR3 reads TGTGCCAGCAGCAAGGCAGGGGAGCATGGCTACACCTTC.

This chain uses TRBV25-1 with TRBJ1-2, with D possibly TRBD1 on 5 matching bases. CDR3 length: 11 amino acids. The germline CDR1 and CDR2 sequences are MGHDK and SYGVNS. Trimming pared 2 bases from V and 8 bases from J, leaving 6 bases between. CDR3 region: CASSERGGYTF. The CDR3 DNA reads as TGTGCCAGCAGTGAAAGGGGCGGCTACACCTTC.

This clone was recorded once. The V call is TRBV2, the J call TRBJ2-3, with 9 nucleotides matching TRBD1. The germline gives CDR1 SNHLY, CDR2 FYNNEI. Germline trimming cut 7 bases from V and 6 bases from J; bases unmatched to any gene: 11. The CDR3 covers 15 residues. This CDR3 reads CASNWGQGFSDTQYF. The CDR3 region has the DNA TGTGCCAGCAATTGGGGACAGGGCTTTTCGGATACGCAGTATTTT.

The CDR3 reads CASREARGLADNEQFF. The CDR3 nucleotides read TGTGCCAGCCGGGAAGCGAGGGGACTAGCGGACAATGAGCAGTTCTTC. The rearrangement joins TRBV6-1 to TRBJ2-1; TRBD2 matches 11 bases. The CDR3 is 16 amino acids. With V trimmed by 8 bases and J by 5 bases, 11 bases remained unmatched. CDR1 is MNHNS and CDR2 is SASEGT in the germline V gene.